The subject of this entry is one T cell receptor beta chain. What it binds is not known. These data are taken from a study of monozygotic twins with inflammatory bowel disease. CDR3 length equals 17 residues. Germline V CDR1 and CDR2: MNHEY, SMNVEV (reference sequence). TCRdb reprocessed the 5' RACE reads; each CDR3 protein has one entry and no DNA is given. This listing includes 150,000 or so distinct CDR3 sequences. The study, taken as a whole, reports: Lower TCRbeta diversity (inverse Simpson) was seen in IBD patients than in healthy co-twins. People with IBD had fewer clonotypes in common with others than healthy twins did, especially with disease activity. There was no support for any single strong signal or clonotype associated with IBD.

The rearrangement links TRBV27 to TRBJ2-2; the D call from TCRdb, TRBD1, cannot be confirmed without DNA. The sequence was collected from a human donor with ulcerative colitis or Crohn's disease, or a healthy co-twin of an affected twin (not recorded which). Sequenced input: blood. CDR3 sequence: CASSFLLMGPNTGELFF.